The 5 T cell receptor beta chains below come from one sample, sequenced in a study of OX40 agonist ivuxolimab in advanced cancers. TCRdb's copy holds only in-frame clones and misses some; the assay was immunoSEQ multiplex PCR. The sample carries roughly 70,000 clones, approximately 90% recorded once. Material: CD4+ or CD8+ T cells sorted from blood, obtained in a trial of the OX40 agonist ivuxolimab. The receptors shown here come from an adult with an advanced solid tumor such as melanoma, head and neck, liver or kidney cancer.

The chain has TRBV7-3 and TRBJ2-1; D ambiguous. CDR1 and CDR2 (germline): SGHTA, FQGTGA. The CDR3 extends over 17 amino acids. V lost 5 bases and J lost 2, with 19 bases in between. This CDR3 is CASSPLRASGAYNEQFF. CDR3 coding DNA: TGTGCCAGCAGCCCCCTTAGAGCGTCCGGAGCCTACAATGAGCAGTTCTTC.

The CDR3 sequence: CAPNRTSGDQETQYF. The CDR3 region has the DNA TGTGCCCCAAATCGGACTAGCGGGGATCAAGAGACCCAGTACTTC. V usage is TRBV30 and J usage is TRBJ2-5, with 12 bases fitting TRBD2. V lost 8 bases and J lost 2; bases outside the gene matches: 9. The CDR3 sequence is 15 residues long. From germline, CDR1 is GTSNPN and CDR2 SVGIG (reference sequence).

This chain uses TRBV4-3 with TRBJ2-3; perhaps TRBD2 as D (6 bases). Germline values: CDR1 LGHNA, CDR2 YSLEER. With 0 bases removed from V and 0 bases from J, the gap between germline ends came to 22 bases. CDR3 size: 20 residues. The CDR3 spells CASSQDASGVGLPSTDTQYF. CDR3 DNA: TGCGCCAGCAGCCAAGACGCCTCGGGGGTGGGGTTACCTAGCACAGATACGCAGTATTTT.

V is TRBV6-5 and J is TRBJ2-5; maybe TRBD2 (6 bases). CDR3 length equals 15 residues. The V end was cut by 6 bases, the J end by 2 bases, with 16 bases between. Germline V gene data show CDR1 as MNHEY and CDR2 as SVGAGI. DNA for the CDR3: TGTGCCAGCAGGAAAAGACTAGATTGGCAAGAGACCCAGTACTTC. It encodes CASRKRLDWQETQYF.

The V gene is TRBV7-3, the J gene TRBJ2-7; 7 nucleotides align to TRBD2. This CDR3 is built from 13 residues. V lost 4 bases and J lost 3; bases outside the gene matches: 3. Germline V gene sequence: CDR1 SGHTA, CDR2 FQGTGA. Here the CDR3 reads CASSSSSGYEQYF. The CDR3 DNA reads TGTGCCAGCAGCTCATCTAGCGGCTACGAGCAGTACTTC.